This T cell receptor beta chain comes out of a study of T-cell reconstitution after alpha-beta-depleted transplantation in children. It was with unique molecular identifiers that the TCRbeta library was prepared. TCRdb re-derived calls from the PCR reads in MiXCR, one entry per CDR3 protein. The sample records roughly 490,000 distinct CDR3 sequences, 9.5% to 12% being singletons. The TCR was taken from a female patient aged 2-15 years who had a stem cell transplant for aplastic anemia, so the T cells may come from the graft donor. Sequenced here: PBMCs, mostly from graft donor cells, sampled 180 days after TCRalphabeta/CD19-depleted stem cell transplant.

The CDR3 spells CASRPGSGFEQYV. The CDR3 bases are TGTGCCAGCAGGCCGGGGAGCGGGTTTGAGCAGTACGTC. This chain connects TRBV6-2 or TRBV6-3 to TRBJ2-7, with a possible D match to TRBD2 (6 bases). Germline V lookup: CDR1 MNHEY, CDR2 SVGEGT. V was clipped by 6 bases and J by 7 bases, with 16 bases between them. This CDR3 contains 13 residues.